A selection of T cell receptor beta chains follows, all from one sample in a study of CD8 T cells in Susac syndrome. TCRdb independently ran MiXCR on the immunoSEQ multiplex PCR reads; one entry per CDR3 protein. Among approximately 190,000 distinct CDR3 sequences listed, roughly 94% were seen once. Sequenced material: CD8+ T cells from PBMCs. These receptors came from a human donor with Susac syndrome. CDR3s include the opening cysteine and the closing phenylalanine or tryptophan. The D gene is left open where the match is weak. The size field is filled for only some rows; it gives once, few, many or a size class.

j_call d_call v_call clone_size cdr3_aa cdr3_nt
TRBJ2-7 TRBD2 TRBV6-6 NA CASSHTGTSASYEQYF TGTGCCAGCAGCCATACCGGGACTAGCGCGTCCTACGAGCAGTACTTC
TRBJ1-4 NA TRBV14 once CASSPYGINEKLFF TGTGCCAGCAGCCCTTACGGCATCAATGAAAAACTGTTTTTT
TRBJ2-5 NA TRBV29-1 NA CSGEMGLKETQYF TGCAGCGGAGAAATGGGCCTGAAAGAGACCCAGTACTTC
TRBJ2-7 NA TRBV5-1 NA CASSPQTGNYEQYF TGCGCCAGCAGCCCTCAGACGGGGAACTACGAGCAGTACTTC
TRBJ1-1 NA TRBV13 NA CASSLGRAYEAFF TGTGCCAGCAGCTTAGGCCGCGCCTATGAAGCTTTCTTT
TRBJ2-7 NA TRBV15 NA CATSSTLEAEAHEQYF TGTGCCACCAGCAGCACTCTTGAGGCCGAGGCCCACGAGCAGTACTTC
TRBJ2-1 NA TRBV29-1 NA CSVEDRKGWDEQFF TGCAGCGTTGAAGATCGAAAAGGGTGGGATGAGCAGTTCTTC
TRBJ2-3 TRBD2 TRBV9 few CASSVGGSGTDTQYF TGTGCCAGCAGCGTCGGCGGGAGTGGGACAGATACGCAGTATTTT
TRBJ2-3 TRBD2 TRBV27 once CASSFLTFGTTYTDTQYF TGTGCCAGCAGCTTCCTTACTTTCGGGACTACCTACACAGATACGCAGTATTTT
TRBJ1-2 NA TRBV15 NA CATSRDSNNYGYTF TGTGCCACCAGCAGAGACAGCAATAACTATGGCTACACCTTC
TRBJ1-1 NA TRBV14 NA CASSLIPDVTEAFF TGTGCCAGCAGCCTAATACCTGATGTCACTGAAGCTTTCTTT
TRBJ1-5 NA TRBV6-5 NA CASSSPGSNQPQHF TGTGCCAGCAGTTCCCCGGGGAGCAATCAGCCCCAGCATTTT
TRBJ1-2 TRBD1 TRBV4-2 NA CASSQDIGTVYGYTF TGTGCCAGCAGCCAAGATATCGGGACAGTCTATGGCTACACCTTC
TRBJ1-2 NA TRBV3-1 NA CASSQAGHGYTF TGTGCCAGCAGCCAAGCGGGGCATGGCTACACCTTC
TRBJ1-2 TRBD1 TRBV5-6 NA CASSPDRGLPNYGYTF TGTGCCAGCAGCCCGGACAGGGGGCTCCCTAACTATGGCTACACCTTC